Presented here are 22 T cell receptor beta chains from one specimen sequenced in a study of beta chain features in type 1 diabetes. Sequencing targeted expressed TCRB transcripts, as all isolated RNA had been reverse transcribed. Data came from immunoSEQ multiplex PCR; TCRdb stores just in-frame clones and leaves some out. The sample holds approximately 140,000 clones; roughly 9.3% are singletons and the top ten take 0.55% to 0.75%. The source material was central memory CD4+ T cells from blood. The receptors here all came from a woman in her forties in good health.

This clone was recorded a few times. The gene calls are TRBV18 and TRBJ1-1; 7 nucleotides line up with TRBD1. Germline CDR1 and CDR2: KGHSH and LQKENI. The CDR3 totals 16 residues. Trimming cost V 3 bases and J 1 base; bases outside gene matches: 8. As DNA, the CDR3 is TGTGCCAGCTCACCTACGATGACAGGGACGAACACTGAAGCTTTCTTT. This gives the protein CASSPTMTGTNTEAFF.

This clone was counted between two and nine times. V is TRBV5-1 and J is TRBJ2-3, with 10 bases lining up with TRBD2. V dropped 2 bases and J dropped 4; count of bases not matched to a gene: 4. This CDR3 comprises 15 residues. Germline V gene sequence: CDR1 SGHRS, CDR2 YFSETQ. The CDR3 coding sequence is TGCGCCAGCAGCTTTAGCGGGGGGCAATCAGATACGCAGTATTTT. Translated: CASSFSGGQSDTQYF. Full variable domain (remainder filled in from reference TRBV5-1 and TRBJ2-3): KAGVTQTPRYLIKTRGQQVTLSCSPISGHRSVSWYQQTPGQGLQFLFEYFSETQRNKGNFPGRFSGRQFSNSRSEMNVSTLELGDSALYLCASSFSGGQSDTQYFGPGTRLTVL.

This clone was counted once. CDR3: CASSRDGGTEAFF. CDR3 bases: TGTGCCAGCAGCCGCGACGGGGGAACTGAAGCTTTCTTT. The chain carries TRBV5-4 and TRBJ1-1; a possible D gene is TRBD1 (5 bases). Germline CDR1 and CDR2: SGHNT and YYREEE (reference sequence). CDR3 size: 13 residues. V was clipped by 4 bases and J by 5 bases, with 12 bases between them.

This clone came up a few times. The V and J genes are TRBV7-9 and TRBJ1-5; D is ambiguous. This CDR3 contains 16 residues. V was clipped by 1 base and J by 3 bases, with 13 bases between them. The germline V gene encodes CDR1 SEHNR and CDR2 FQNEAQ (reference sequence). For the CDR3, the DNA is TGTGCCAGCAGCTTAGTAGCCTCCGGATACAATCAGCCCCAGCATTTT. Its protein is CASSLVASGYNQPQHF.

The rearrangement links TRBV5-4 to TRBJ2-3, with 8 bases lining up with TRBD1. This CDR3 spans 15 amino acids. V was clipped by 2 bases and J by 1 base; unmatched bases: 3. The V gene's germline CDR1 is SGHNT and CDR2 YYREEE (reference sequence). The CDR3 loop reads CASSFGQGRTDTQYF. CDR3 DNA sequence: TGTGCCAGCAGCTTCGGACAGGGACGCACAGATACGCAGTATTTT.

The V gene is TRBV29-1, the J gene TRBJ2-4; D might be TRBD2 (5 bases). V lost 3 bases, J lost 4 bases, and 7 bases lay in between. This CDR3 spans 12 amino acids. Per germline, CDR1 SQVTM and CDR2 ANQGSEA. The CDR3 region has the DNA TGCAGCGTTGAGTGGACTAAAAACATTCAGTACTTC. Translation gives CSVEWTKNIQYF.

This chain connects TRBV6-5 to TRBJ1-2; D is perhaps TRBD1 (5 bases). V dropped 6 bases and J dropped 7 bases, with 12 bases sitting between them. Germline V gene lookup returns CDR1 MNHEY and CDR2 SVGAGI. The CDR3 runs 12 residues. The chain's CDR3 is CASRVSGGGYTF. The CDR3 DNA sequence: TGTGCCAGCAGAGTGTCGGGGGGTGGCTACACCTTC.

This clone was detected only a few times. This rearrangement joins TRBV9 to TRBJ2-7; TRBD2 matches 8 bases. CDR1 SGDLS and CDR2 YYNGEE come from the germline V gene. The CDR3 is 13 residues long. The J segment lost 3 bases and the V segment lost 7 bases, leaving 6 bases of the junction unmatched. CDR3 residues: CASGPGLVYEQYF. CDR3 coding DNA: TGTGCCAGCGGACCGGGACTAGTCTACGAGCAGTACTTC.

This clone was picked up many times. The chain uses TRBV18 and TRBJ2-7; 14 bases line up with TRBD2. Germline CDR1 reads KGHSH; CDR2 reads LQKENI. V trimming: 3 bases; J trimming: 5 bases; junction bases outside the gene matches: 6. The CDR3 has 16 amino acids. The CDR3 is CASSPRLAGGKNEQYF. The CDR3 nucleotides read TGTGCCAGCTCACCGAGACTAGCGGGGGGGAAAAACGAGCAGTACTTC.

V is TRBV18 and J is TRBJ2-1; TRBD2 is a possible D gene (6 bases). Germline V gives CDR1 KGHSH, CDR2 LQKENI. Trimming took 6 bases from V and 4 from J, leaving 10 bases between them. The CDR3 is made up of 13 amino acids. This chain's CDR3 is CASSRAGYNEQFF. For the CDR3, the DNA is TGTGCCAGCTCCCGGGCGGGATACAATGAGCAGTTCTTC.

This clone showed up just a few times. The V gene is TRBV25-1, the J gene TRBJ2-7, with a tentative D call TRBD2 (5 bases). V lost 1 base and J lost 2, with 9 bases in between. In germline, CDR1 is MGHDK, CDR2 SYGVNS. This CDR3 is built from 14 residues. CDR3 in amino acids: CASSESRVPYEQYF. In DNA form, the CDR3 reads TGTGCCAGCAGTGAATCGAGGGTACCCTACGAGCAGTACTTC.

This clone was observed a few times. The gene calls are TRBV6-1 and TRBJ2-1, with 15 bases lining up with TRBD2. V trimming: 3 bases; J trimming: 10 bases; junction bases outside the gene matches: 4. The CDR3 consists of 15 residues. CDR1 and CDR2 (germline): MNHNS, SASEGT. The CDR3 is CASSEGTSGGKEQFF. The CDR3 bases are TGTGCCAGCAGTGAGGGGACTAGCGGGGGGAAGGAGCAGTTCTTC.

The chain links TRBV5-1 to TRBJ2-3, with D possibly matching TRBD2 (6 bases). The germline CDR1 and CDR2 sequences are SGHRS and YFSETQ. V gave up 0 bases and J gave up 4 bases, with 15 bases separating them. There are 16 residues in the CDR3. DNA for the CDR3: TGCGCCAGCAGCTTGGCTAAGGGGACTGTCCCAGATACGCAGTATTTT. Its protein product is CASSLAKGTVPDTQYF.

V is TRBV7-8 and J is TRBJ2-5, with 8 bases fitting TRBD2. The CDR3 has 14 amino acids. CDR1 is SGHVS, CDR2 FQNEAQ, per germline. V gave up 1 base and J gave up 5 bases; unmatched junction bases: 3. The CDR3 loop reads CASSLGSGAETQYF. In nucleotides, the CDR3 is TGTGCCAGCAGCTTAGGTAGCGGGGCGGAGACCCAGTACTTC.

This clone was recorded a few times. The chain joins TRBV5-4 to TRBJ1-6, with 12 bases that match TRBD1. Per germline, CDR1 SGHNT and CDR2 YYREEE (reference sequence). Trimming removed 4 bases from V and 10 bases from J; junction bases left unmatched: 9. The CDR3 is 16 amino acids. The CDR3 loop is CASSVGQGARGSPLHF. CDR3 DNA sequence: TGTGCCAGCAGCGTGGGACAGGGGGCGCGAGGGTCACCCCTCCACTTT. The full variable domain, in which reference TRBV5-4 and TRBJ1-6 provide the parts outside the CDR3, is ETGVTQSPTHLIKTRGQQVTLRCSSQSGHNTVSWYQQALGQGPQFIFQYYREEENGRGNFPPRFSGLQFPNYSSELNVNALELDDSALYLCASSVGQGARGSPLHFGNGTRLTVT.

This clone came up a few times. The chain has TRBV5-4 and TRBJ2-3, with 9 bases identical to TRBD2. The CDR3 loop spans 15 amino acids. Germline-derived CDR1 and CDR2 are SGHNT and YYREEE (reference sequence). V lost 5 bases, J lost 3 bases, and 7 bases stayed unmatched. CDR3 nucleotide sequence: TGTGCCAGCAGTCGGAGACTAGCGGTTACAGATACGCAGTATTTT. Translated, it gives CASSRRLAVTDTQYF.

The table lists this clone with a few counts. The rearrangement uses TRBV7-2 and TRBJ2-3; 9 nucleotides line up with TRBD2. CDR3 length: 15 residues. J gave up 6 bases and V 2 bases, and 6 bases lay outside the gene matches. Germline V gene lookup returns CDR1 SGHTA and CDR2 FQGNSA. CDR3 nucleotide sequence: TGTGCCAGCAGCTTACTCTCTAGCGGGGATGATACGCAGTATTTT. This encodes CASSLLSSGDDTQYF.

V gene TRBV6-5 combines with J gene TRBJ1-2; 8 bases align to TRBD1. Losses at the gene ends were 8 bases for V and 2 bases for J; bases not matched to a gene: 10. Germline loops: CDR1 MNHEY, CDR2 SVGAGI. This CDR3 spans 15 amino acids. DNA for the CDR3: TGTGCCAGCTGGGGGACAGGTACTTTCAACTATGGCTACACCTTC. Protein product: CASWGTGTFNYGYTF.

The chain links TRBV6-5 to TRBJ1-6; TRBD1 is a possible D gene (6 bases). This CDR3 is built from 14 residues. V was clipped by 2 bases and J by 14 bases, with 16 bases between them. Germline values: CDR1 MNHEY, CDR2 SVGAGI. CDR3 bases: TGTGCCAGCAGTTACGTCCAGGGACAAGGGACCCTCCACTTT. It translates to CASSYVQGQGTLHF.

The chain combines TRBV5-1 with TRBJ2-4, with 12 bases lining up with TRBD2. Germline lookup yields CDR1 SGHRS and CDR2 YFSETQ. This CDR3 is built from 18 residues. The V gene end was trimmed by 4 bases and the J gene end by 7 bases; junction bases not matched to a gene: 15. CDR3 protein: CASSPRLAGVDWGNIQYF. In DNA, the CDR3 is TGCGCCAGCAGCCCGAGACTAGCGGGGGTCGATTGGGGGAACATTCAGTACTTC.

This clone appeared a few times. The V and J genes are TRBV7-9 and TRBJ2-2; a possible D gene is TRBD1 (7 bases). CDR1 and CDR2 from the germline V gene are SEHNR and FQNEAQ (reference sequence). The CDR3 has 15 amino acids. Trimming removed 5 bases at V and 5 bases at J, with 15 bases between. This CDR3 reads CASSQGGTVTGELFF. For the CDR3, the DNA is TGTGCCAGCAGCCAAGGGGGGACAGTAACCGGGGAGCTGTTTTTT.

V and J are TRBV5-6 and TRBJ2-5, with D possibly TRBD1 on 6 matching bases. The V gene lost 1 base and the J gene lost 0 bases, with 19 bases spanning the gap. The CDR3 covers 18 residues. CDR1 SGHDT and CDR2 YYEEEE come from the germline V gene. CDR3 residues: CASSLRGGVGGYQETQYF. In nucleotides, the CDR3 is TGTGCCAGCAGCTTGAGAGGGGGAGTCGGCGGCTACCAAGAGACCCAGTACTTC.